The next 24 T cell receptor beta chains were all read from a single sample in a study of cytomegalovirus exposure and HLA in healthy donors. This PCR relied on a set of 60 Vbeta primers and 13 Jbeta primers. Data came from immunoSEQ multiplex PCR; TCRdb stores just in-frame clones and leaves some out. Of about 190,000 clones detected, 75% to 85% appear once; the ten largest clones hold under 0.85%. Sequencing was done on a sample of PBMCs. These receptors originate from a boy younger than 18 in good health and CMV-seronegative.

The chain is built from TRBV4-1 and TRBJ1-4; D gene unclear. The CDR3 contains 16 residues. V was clipped by 3 bases and J by 6 bases, with 17 bases between them. Germline CDR1 and CDR2: MGHRA and YSYEKL. The CDR3 DNA reads as TGCGCCAGCAGCCATCCCCGCGAGAGGTCGGATGAAAAACTGTTTTTT. Translating it yields CASSHPRERSDEKLFF.

V usage is TRBV11-3 and J usage is TRBJ2-7, with D perhaps TRBD1 (6 bases). Germline V CDR1 and CDR2: SGHNT, YENEEA. V lost 3 bases, J lost 3 bases, and 9 bases lay in between. The length of the CDR3 is 13 residues. In DNA form, the CDR3 reads TGTGCCAGCAGCTTCGACAGGTACTACGAGCAGTACTTC. Translation gives CASSFDRYYEQYF.

The chain recombines TRBV27 with TRBJ1-5, with D unresolved. Germline V lookup: CDR1 MNHEY, CDR2 SMNVEV (reference sequence). The V and J ends lost 2 bases and 6 bases respectively, with 8 bases between them. CDR3 length: 13 residues. DNA for the CDR3: TGTGCCAGCAGTTTAGTAGGAGGTCAGCCCCAGCATTTT. Translated: CASSLVGGQPQHF.

This rearrangement joins TRBV29-1 to TRBJ1-1, with no clear D. In germline, CDR1 is SQVTM, CDR2 ANQGSEA. V lost 6 bases, J lost 1 base, and 12 bases lay in between. The CDR3 length is 13 residues. CDR3 bases: TGCAGCGTCACCTGGGGAGGGAACACTGAAGCTTTCTTT. Translating it yields CSVTWGGNTEAFF.

This chain connects TRBV6-1 to TRBJ2-7; 7 nucleotides align to TRBD1. V lost 3 bases, J lost 2 bases, and 1 base stayed unmatched. The germline gives CDR1 MNHNS, CDR2 SASEGT. The CDR3 sequence is 13 residues long. The DNA for the CDR3 is TGTGCCAGCAGTGAGACAGGGCCCTACGAGCAGTACTTC. Protein sequence: CASSETGPYEQYF.

The rearrangement links TRBV5-1 to TRBJ2-3, with D possibly matching TRBD1 (6 bases). The CDR3 contains 15 residues. Germline V gene lookup returns CDR1 SGHRS and CDR2 YFSETQ. V lost 0 bases and J 1 base, leaving 9 bases between the germline ends. CDR3: CASSLAAGGTDTQYF. CDR3 nucleotide sequence: TGCGCCAGCAGCTTGGCGGCAGGGGGCACAGATACGCAGTATTTT.

The rearrangement links TRBV30 to TRBJ2-1; perhaps TRBD1 as D (6 bases). The CDR3 is 13 residues long. CDR1 and CDR2 (germline): GTSNPN, SVGIG (reference sequence). V lost 4 bases and J 9 bases, leaving 16 bases between the germline ends. Written as DNA, the CDR3 is TGTGCCTGGAAACCTACGCGAGGGGGTGAGCAGTTCTTC. Translated, it gives CAWKPTRGGEQFF.

Written as DNA, the CDR3 is TGTGCCACCAGCAGAGAGAGACAGGGGACAGGAAAAGGTGAGCAGTTCTTC. Protein sequence: CATSRERQGTGKGEQFF. V is TRBV15 and J is TRBJ2-1; 8 bases agree with TRBD1. The V gene end was trimmed by 0 bases and the J gene end by 9 bases; junction bases not matched to a gene: 13. Germline V gives CDR1 LNHNV, CDR2 YYDKDF (reference sequence). The CDR3 length is 17 residues. The entire variable domain, with the rest obtained from reference TRBV15 and TRBJ2-1, is as follows: DAMVIQNPRYQVTQFGKPVTLSCSQTLNHNVMYWYQQKSSQAPKLLFHYYDKDFNNEADTPDNFQSRRPNTSFCFLDIRSPGLGDTAMYLCATSRERQGTGKGEQFFGPGTRLTVL.

This clone was seen once. J is TRBJ1-1 and V is TRBV9; D may be TRBD1 (6 bases). This CDR3 is 14 amino acids long. V lost 3 bases to trimming and J lost 3 bases, with 12 bases between them. Germline loops: CDR1 SGDLS, CDR2 YYNGEE. The CDR3, as DNA: TGTGCCAGCAGCGATACAGGGTTGGACACTGAAGCTTTCTTT. Encoded protein: CASSDTGLDTEAFF.

The chain links TRBV30 to TRBJ1-1, with a tentative D call TRBD1 (6 bases). The germline V and J ends were trimmed by 1 base and 1 base, with 7 bases remaining between them. The CDR3 consists of 13 residues. Germline V gene data show CDR1 as GTSNPN and CDR2 as SVGIG (reference sequence). The chain's CDR3 is CAWSADRNTEAFF. As DNA, the CDR3 is TGTGCCTGGAGTGCGGACAGGAACACTGAAGCTTTCTTT.

V usage is TRBV7-9 and J usage is TRBJ2-7, with 9 bases aligning to TRBD1. This CDR3 region has 15 residues. After removal of 4 bases from V and 2 bases from J, the junction contained 6 bases not matched to a gene. Germline values: CDR1 SEHNR, CDR2 FQNEAQ (reference sequence). The CDR3 loop reads CASSSDRGKTYEQYF. As DNA, the CDR3 is TGTGCCAGCAGCTCCGACAGGGGGAAAACCTACGAGCAGTACTTC.

This chain joins TRBV5-4 and TRBJ2-2, with TRBD1 matching 8 bases. V lost 4 bases to trimming and J lost 6 bases; unmatched junction nucleotides: 8. Germline CDR1 and CDR2: SGHNT and YYREEE (reference sequence). CDR3 length equals 15 residues. The CDR3 coding sequence is TGTGCCAGCAGCCCTGGACAGGGATTTGCCGGGGAGCTGTTTTTT. The encoded protein is CASSPGQGFAGELFF.

The chain combines TRBV13 with TRBJ1-4; TRBD1 might be the D (5 bases). The CDR3 is 15 amino acids. The germline gives CDR1 PRHDT, CDR2 FYEKMQ (reference sequence). Trimming removed 8 bases at V and 3 bases at J, with 16 bases between. The CDR3 region is CASSPVDRPNEKLFF. The CDR3 DNA reads as TGTGCCAGCTCCCCCGTTGACAGACCTAATGAAAAACTGTTTTTT.

This clone was detected once. The chain links TRBV4-1 to TRBJ1-2; 8 bases agree with TRBD1. This CDR3 is 15 amino acids long. J was trimmed by 3 bases and V by 3 bases; bases with no gene match: 6. Per germline, CDR1 MGHRA and CDR2 YSYEKL. The CDR3 nucleotides are TGCGCCAGCAGCCATACAGGGGGGTCGGACTATGGCTACACCTTC. Encoded protein: CASSHTGGSDYGYTF.

The chain combines TRBV5-1 with TRBJ2-1; 11 nucleotides agree with TRBD2. Germline V gene lookup returns CDR1 SGHRS and CDR2 YFSETQ. The length of the CDR3 is 17 residues. Trimming took 0 bases from V and 9 from J; bases not matched to a gene: 11. The CDR3 spells CASSLVKTSGIRGEQFF. In DNA form, the CDR3 reads TGCGCCAGCAGCTTGGTAAAGACTAGCGGGATTCGGGGTGAGCAGTTCTTC.

This chain uses TRBV4-2 with TRBJ2-7; 11 bases fit TRBD1. Germline CDR1 LGHNA, CDR2 YNFKEQ. The CDR3 is made up of 17 amino acids. V lost 1 base, J lost 6 bases, and 11 bases stayed unmatched. CDR3 sequence reads: CASSQGPTGQGASEQYF. CDR3 DNA sequence: TGTGCCAGCAGCCAAGGGCCAACCGGACAGGGGGCTTCCGAGCAGTACTTC.

This chain links TRBV7-2 with TRBJ2-1; weak D call: TRBD2 (6 bases). The CDR3 runs to 14 residues. Germline V gene lookup returns CDR1 SGHTA and CDR2 FQGNSA. V was pared by 3 bases and J by 8 bases, with 14 bases between. CDR3 nucleotides: TGTGCCAGCAGCTTGGAGCGGGCACGGGATGAGCAGTTCTTC. Translation: CASSLERARDEQFF.

This clone has just a few counts. The chain recombines TRBV7-3 with TRBJ2-1; TRBD2 agrees at 8 bases. The CDR3 runs 12 residues. Germline assignment: CDR1 SGHTA and CDR2 FQGTGA. V lost 9 bases to trimming and J lost 5 bases; unmatched junction nucleotides: 3. The CDR3 DNA follows: TGTGCCAGGGCGACTAGCGACAATGAGCAGTTCTTC. Translated: CARATSDNEQFF.

The chain is built from TRBV19 and TRBJ1-6, with 7 bases aligning to TRBD1. The CDR3 has 14 amino acids. Trimming cost V 10 bases and J 8 bases; bases outside gene matches: 11. Germline-derived CDR1 and CDR2 are LNHDA and SQIVND (reference sequence). The CDR3 DNA follows: TGTGCCACTTCAATCAAGCAGGGGGATTCACCCCTCCACTTT. It is translated as CATSIKQGDSPLHF.

The chain is built from TRBV2 and TRBJ2-5; TRBD1 might be the D (5 bases). This CDR3 spans 13 amino acids. Germline V lookup: CDR1 SNHLY, CDR2 FYNNEI. V was pared by 6 bases and J by 4 bases, with 12 bases between. CDR3 bases: TGTGCCAGCAGGAGAGGCAGGGCAGAGACCCAGTACTTC. It specifies CASRRGRAETQYF.

The chain uses TRBV4-3 and TRBJ2-7; TRBD2 might be the D (6 bases). Germline V gene data show CDR1 as LGHNA and CDR2 as YSLEER. V lost 1 base and J 2 bases, leaving 6 bases between the germline ends. This CDR3 spans 13 amino acids. The CDR3 reads CASSQGGAYEQYF. CDR3 nucleotides: TGCGCCAGCAGCCAAGGGGGGGCCTACGAGCAGTACTTC.

The chain uses TRBV2 and TRBJ2-5, with a tentative D call TRBD1 (5 bases). Trimming shortened V by 3 bases and J by 5 bases, and 13 bases separated the two germline ends. The CDR3 has 14 residues. Germline CDR1 and CDR2: SNHLY and FYNNEI. The CDR3 region has the DNA TGTGCCAGCAGTGATGGCAGGGTTTCTGAGACCCAGTACTTC. Protein sequence: CASSDGRVSETQYF.

A few counts support this clone. The rearrangement uses TRBV5-8 and TRBJ2-3; D gene uncertain. The CDR3 spans 11 residues. V was trimmed by 4 bases and J by 9 bases, leaving 9 bases between them. Germline-derived CDR1 and CDR2 are SGHTS and YDEGEE. The CDR3 spells CASSPTSTQYF. CDR3 sequence (DNA): TGTGCCAGCAGCCCTACGAGCACGCAGTATTTT.

The gene calls are TRBV29-1 and TRBJ2-7; possible D gene TRBD2, 6 bases. The V and J ends lost 4 bases and 3 bases respectively, with 13 bases between them. CDR3 length: 13 amino acids. Germline V lookup: CDR1 SQVTM, CDR2 ANQGSEA. CDR3 coding DNA: TGCAGCGTTGGACCAGGACTATACTACGAGCAGTACTTC. Its translation is CSVGPGLYYEQYF.